These 28 T cell receptor beta chains originate from one sample sequenced in a study of shared clonotypes between healthy human individuals. CD45RO-negative, CCR7-positively selected cells formed the naive CD8 fraction, excluding terminally differentiated effector memory CD45RA+ cells. Sequenced by immunoSEQ multiplex PCR; TCRdb stores in-frame clones only, minus some. The repertoire holds around 610,000 clones, roughly 95% seen once, with 0.095% to 0.13% in the top ten. What was sequenced was naive CD8+ T cells sorted from blood. Receptor source: a young woman in good health.

V usage is TRBV9 and J usage is TRBJ2-1; D gene ambiguous. Trimming shortened V by 0 bases and J by 8 bases, and 9 bases separated the two germline ends. This CDR3 contains 13 residues. In germline, CDR1 is SGDLS, CDR2 YYNGEE. CDR3 sequence reads: CASSVANGYEQFF. CDR3 sequence (DNA): TGTGCCAGCAGCGTAGCGAACGGGTATGAGCAGTTCTTC.

The gene calls are TRBV5-1 and TRBJ1-1; possibly TRBD1 for D (5 bases). Per germline, CDR1 SGHRS and CDR2 YFSETQ. The CDR3 covers 15 residues. The germline V and J ends were trimmed by 4 bases and 0 bases, with 13 bases remaining between them. The CDR3 loop reads CASSIAQGLNTEAFF. In DNA form, the CDR3 reads TGCGCCAGCAGCATTGCGCAGGGCCTGAACACTGAAGCTTTCTTT.

The chain is built from TRBV28 and TRBJ1-2, with a tentative D call TRBD1 (5 bases). Germline-derived CDR1 and CDR2 are MDHEN and SYDVKM. The CDR3 runs 13 residues. The V end lost 3 bases, the J end lost 8 bases, and 13 bases lay between the germline ends. Here the CDR3 reads CASSFDSSWGYTF. The CDR3 bases are TGTGCCAGCAGTTTTGACAGTTCGTGGGGCTACACCTTC.

The chain couples TRBV7-2 to TRBJ2-2, with 13 bases aligning to TRBD2. V was clipped by 2 bases and J by 5 bases; unmatched bases: 5. The CDR3 contains 17 residues. Per the germline V gene, CDR1 is SGHTA and CDR2 is FQGNSA. The CDR3 sequence is CASSLSGLAGTTGELFF. The CDR3 DNA is TGTGCCAGCAGCTTATCGGGACTAGCGGGAACAACCGGGGAGCTGTTTTTT. Filled out from reference TRBV7-2 and TRBJ2-2, the complete variable domain reads GAGVSQSPSNKVTEKGKDVELRCDPISGHTALYWYRQSLGQGLEFLIYFQGNSAPDKSGLPSDRFSAERTGGSVSTLTIQRTQQEDSAVYLCASSLSGLAGTTGELFFGEGSRLTVL.

The chain couples TRBV19 to TRBJ1-3; D ambiguous. The CDR3 sequence is 14 residues long. V gave up 3 bases and J gave up 0 bases, with 6 bases separating them. Germline lookup yields CDR1 LNHDA and CDR2 SQIVND (reference sequence). The CDR3 DNA reads as TGTGCCAGTAGTATCCACTCCTCTGGAAACACCATATATTTT. Translation: CASSIHSSGNTIYF.

The chain is built from TRBV25-1 and TRBJ1-2; 7 positions match TRBD1. The ends lost 3 bases at V and 5 bases at J; junction bases unmatched: 12. The germline CDR1 and CDR2 sequences are MGHDK and SYGVNS. The CDR3 extends over 16 amino acids. This CDR3 is CASSEEGAGYRYGYTF. CDR3 nucleotides: TGTGCCAGCAGTGAGGAGGGGGCGGGATATCGGTATGGCTACACCTTC.

The chain is built from TRBV10-3 and TRBJ2-3, with 11 bases identical to TRBD2. The junction had 7 bases not matched to a gene; V was cut back by 7 bases and J by 1 base. In germline, CDR1 is ENHRY, CDR2 SYGVKD. The CDR3 has 16 residues. CDR3 DNA sequence: TGTGCCATCACTCGCGGGACTAGCGGTCGCACAGATACGCAGTATTTT. Translating it yields CAITRGTSGRTDTQYF.

The V and J genes are TRBV5-1 and TRBJ1-2, with TRBD1 matching over 8 bases. This CDR3 comprises 15 residues. Trimming cost V 4 bases and J 2 bases; bases outside gene matches: 7. CDR1 and CDR2 (germline): SGHRS, YFSETQ. CDR3 bases: TGCGCCAGCAGCCCCGGGACAGGACTAAACTATGGCTACACCTTC. Protein: CASSPGTGLNYGYTF.

CDR3 loop: CASLRPGQGSYEQYF. In DNA form, the CDR3 reads TGTGCCAGCCTCCGGCCGGGACAGGGGTCCTACGAGCAGTACTTC. This sequence joins TRBV2 and TRBJ2-7; the match to TRBD1 covers 10 bases. With V trimmed by 8 bases and J by 1 base, 8 bases remained unmatched. Germline CDR1 reads SNHLY; CDR2 reads FYNNEI. The CDR3 consists of 15 residues.

To note about this clone: The sample carries other DNA sequences with the same CDR3. This rearrangement joins TRBV7-6 to TRBJ2-7; 7 positions match TRBD1. Germline values: CDR1 SGHVS, CDR2 FNYEAQ. CDR3 length: 14 residues. With 1 base clipped from V and 3 bases from J, the junction kept 3 bases outside the gene matches. The CDR3 spells CASSLGQGLYEQYF. CDR3 DNA: TGTGCCAGCAGCTTAGGACAGGGTCTCTACGAGCAGTACTTC.

The genes are TRBV11-2 and TRBJ2-7; D not certain. V was shortened by 5 bases and J by 0 bases, with 8 bases between the two germline ends. The length of the CDR3 is 13 residues. Germline CDR1 reads SGHAT; CDR2 reads FQNNGV. The CDR3 region has the DNA TGTGCCAGCAGCCTGTCGCCCTCCTACGAGCAGTACTTC. This gives the protein CASSLSPSYEQYF.

The CDR3 spells CASTLGYTQYF. CDR3 nucleotide sequence: TGTGCCAGCACTTTGGGGTATACCCAGTACTTC. The rearrangement links TRBV6-6 to TRBJ2-5, with unresolved D. The CDR3 runs to 11 residues. The germline V gene encodes CDR1 MNHNY and CDR2 SVGAGI (reference sequence). Trimming removed 7 bases from V and 8 bases from J, with 11 bases in between.

This chain joins TRBV5-1 and TRBJ2-5; TRBD2 might be the D (5 bases). Trimming shortened V by 3 bases and J by 4 bases, and 16 bases separated the two germline ends. The CDR3 extends over 15 amino acids. Looked up from germline, CDR1 is SGHRS and CDR2 is YFSETQ. This CDR3 is CASSWTREMTETQYF. Written as DNA, the CDR3 is TGCGCCAGCAGCTGGACGAGGGAGATGACAGAGACCCAGTACTTC. Supplemented by reference TRBV5-1 and TRBJ2-5, the full variable domain reads KAGVTQTPRYLIKTRGQQVTLSCSPISGHRSVSWYQQTPGQGLQFLFEYFSETQRNKGNFPGRFSGRQFSNSRSEMNVSTLELGDSALYLCASSWTREMTETQYFGPGTRLLVL.

The chain links TRBV2 to TRBJ1-5; 7 bases match TRBD1. V trimming: 5 bases; J trimming: 1 base; junction bases outside the gene matches: 5. This CDR3 spans 15 amino acids. Germline CDR1 reads SNHLY; CDR2 reads FYNNEI. Here the CDR3 reads CASSKDRVSNQPQHF. CDR3 DNA sequence: TGTGCCAGCAGTAAAGACAGGGTCAGCAATCAGCCCCAGCATTTT.

V usage is TRBV9 and J usage is TRBJ2-1, with TRBD2 matching over 11 bases. The CDR3 consists of 15 residues. V gave up 3 bases and J gave up 8 bases; unmatched junction bases: 7. Germline V gene lookup returns CDR1 SGDLS and CDR2 YYNGEE. The CDR3 nucleotides are TGTGCCAGCAGCGCCGTGACTAGCGGGATAGATGAGCAGTTCTTC. Translating it yields CASSAVTSGIDEQFF.

This clone appeared once. The chain carries TRBV25-1 and TRBJ2-2; D is possibly TRBD2 (6 bases). V shed 1 base and J shed 7 bases, with 13 bases lying between them. Germline CDR1 is MGHDK and CDR2 is SYGVNS. This CDR3 has 15 residues. The CDR3 nucleotides read TGTGCCAGCAGTGAATTGGAGGGTCTGGACGGGGAGCTGTTTTTT. Translated: CASSELEGLDGELFF.

The rearrangement links TRBV7-9 to TRBJ1-1; TRBD1 is a possible D gene (6 bases). CDR1 and CDR2 (germline): SEHNR, FQNEAQ (reference sequence). This CDR3 region has 14 residues. V gave up 7 bases and J gave up 7 bases, with 19 bases separating them. The chain's CDR3 is CASTDPGADREAFF. CDR3 sequence (DNA): TGTGCCAGCACCGATCCGGGGGCCGACCGTGAAGCTTTCTTT.

DNA of the CDR3: TGTGCCAGCAGCCCCCAGGGGGCTGAAGCTTTCTTT. Its protein is CASSPQGAEAFF. The chain has TRBV5-6 and TRBJ1-1, with TRBD1 matching over 7 bases. CDR1 is SGHDT, CDR2 YYEEEE, per germline. This CDR3 region has 12 residues. V lost 4 bases, J lost 6 bases, and 3 bases stayed unmatched.

The chain recombines TRBV28 with TRBJ2-7; D remains ambiguous. In germline, CDR1 is MDHEN, CDR2 SYDVKM. The length of the CDR3 is 14 residues. Trimming shortened V by 3 bases and J by 2 bases, and 11 bases separated the two germline ends. CDR3 region: CASSFRQAPYEQYF. In nucleotides, the CDR3 is TGTGCCAGCAGTTTCCGGCAGGCCCCCTACGAGCAGTACTTC. The full variable domain, with the rest looked up from reference TRBV28 and TRBJ2-7, is DVKVTQSSRYLVKRTGEKVFLECVQDMDHENMFWYRQDPGLGLRLIYFSYDVKMKEKGDIPEGYSVSREKKERFSLILESASTNQTSMYLCASSFRQAPYEQYFGPGTRLTVT.

This chain connects TRBV7-2 to TRBJ2-2; the match to TRBD2 covers 10 bases. V lost 5 bases, J lost 7 bases, and 13 bases stayed unmatched. CDR3 length: 17 amino acids. Germline values: CDR1 SGHTA, CDR2 FQGNSA. The CDR3 DNA sequence: TGTGCCAGCAGCGCCAGCCGGCCGGGACTAGCGTTCGGGGAGCTGTTTTTT. Translated: CASSASRPGLAFGELFF.

This chain connects TRBV5-6 to TRBJ2-5; TRBD1 matches at 8 bases. The CDR3 extends over 14 amino acids. Per the germline V gene, CDR1 is SGHDT and CDR2 is YYEEEE. Trimming at V came to 2 bases and at J to 5 bases, leaving 5 bases not matched to a gene. CDR3 DNA: TGTGCCAGCAGCTTATCGGACAGGGATGAGACCCAGTACTTC. Translating it yields CASSLSDRDETQYF.

The rearrangement uses TRBV10-3 and TRBJ2-1; 7 bases match TRBD1. Germline V gene data show CDR1 as ENHRY and CDR2 as SYGVKD. Trimming at V came to 10 bases and at J to 1 base, leaving 7 bases not matched to a gene. The CDR3 has 14 amino acids. The chain's CDR3 is CATVGDSSYNEQFF. The CDR3 nucleotides are TGTGCCACCGTCGGGGACAGTTCCTACAATGAGCAGTTCTTC.

The gene calls are TRBV6-6 and TRBJ2-3, with 7 bases fitting TRBD2. The germline V gene has CDR1 MNHNY and CDR2 SVGAGI (reference sequence). The CDR3 loop spans 14 amino acids. V gave up 2 bases and J gave up 1 base; unmatched junction bases: 0. The CDR3 coding sequence is TGTGCCAGCAGTTACGCGGGAGGCACAGATACGCAGTATTTT. It specifies CASSYAGGTDTQYF.

In DNA, the CDR3 is TGCGCCAGCAGTTTGACCGTAGGCACTGAAGCTTTCTTT. Translated: CASSLTVGTEAFF. The chain has TRBV10-1 and TRBJ1-1; no clear D gene. Germline lookup yields CDR1 WNHNN and CDR2 SYGVQD (reference sequence). The length of the CDR3 is 13 residues. Trimming took 5 bases from V and 4 from J, leaving 11 bases between them.

Comments on this clone: Other DNA sequences in this sample translate to the same CDR3. The chain is built from TRBV27 and TRBJ2-7, with 7 bases that match TRBD1. With 2 bases clipped from V and 3 bases from J, the junction kept 1 base outside the gene matches. Germline lookup yields CDR1 MNHEY and CDR2 SMNVEV (reference sequence). The CDR3 covers 13 residues. CDR3 nucleotides: TGTGCCAGCAGTTTAGGGGACAGCTACGAGCAGTACTTC. This encodes CASSLGDSYEQYF.

This chain connects TRBV28 to TRBJ2-5; 8 bases are shared with TRBD2. The DNA end is a closer match to TRBJ2-7, so the J assignment may be wrong. The germline CDR1 and CDR2 sequences are MDHEN and SYDVKM. The CDR3 extends over 13 amino acids. The CDR3 DNA sequence: TGTGCCAGCATGCGGGAGGCTGCCTACGAGCAGTACTTC. Its translation: CASMREAAYEQYF.

The V call is TRBV27, the J call TRBJ1-1; no firm D call. Per the germline V gene, CDR1 is MNHEY and CDR2 is SMNVEV (reference sequence). Trimming took 4 bases from V and 6 from J, leaving 6 bases between them. The CDR3 extends over 11 amino acids. The CDR3 loop reads CASSSFAEAFF. The CDR3 region has the DNA TGTGCCAGCAGTTCATTCGCTGAAGCTTTCTTT.

The CDR3 DNA follows: TGTGCCAGCAGCTTTTTAATGAGTGGAAAAGCACATGAGCAGTTCTTC. The encoded protein is CASSFLMSGKAHEQFF. The chain links TRBV11-1 to TRBJ2-1; D unresolved. The length of the CDR3 is 16 residues. CDR1 and CDR2 (germline): SGHAT, FQDESV (reference sequence). V gave up 3 bases and J gave up 8 bases, with 20 bases separating them.